This T cell receptor (beta chain) was recovered during a study of shared clonotypes between healthy human individuals. At the level of the study: Three CD4 naive, three CD4 memory, two CD8 naive and one CD8 memory plate were used per donor.

V was pared by 6 bases and J by 3 bases, with 10 bases of the junction left unmatched. The germline V gene has CDR1 SGHAT and CDR2 FQNNGV. The CDR3 has 15 residues. Only in-frame clones appear in the TCRdb table, and some are missing; sequencing was by immunoSEQ multiplex PCR. The table has roughly 1 million clones, approximately 76% seen once; the top ten hold 1.4% to 1.5%. The sequence came from a man between 18 and 35 years old in good health. The chain employs TRBV11-2 and TRBJ2-7; 8 bases match TRBD1. The specimen was memory CD4+ T cells sorted from blood. Indicated subset: CD45RA-negative fraction. The CDR3 bases are TGTGCCAGCAGACGCCCCGGGACAGGAGTCTACGAGCAGTACTTC. Its translation is CASRRPGTGVYEQYF.